These T cell receptor beta chains were read from a single sample in a study of control samples from healthy donors and cancer patients. TCRdb's copy holds only in-frame clones and misses some; the assay was immunoSEQ multiplex PCR. The table has fewer than 200,000 clones, 80% to 95% seen once. Sequences were obtained from blood. The receptor source for this set is a young man in good health. Each CDR3 is given with its conserved first and last residue. The D gene is left open where the match is weak. Clone size, where shown, is once, few, many, or a class for clones that have expanded.

V	J	size	D	CDR3	DNA
TRBV11-1	TRBJ2-5	-	-	CASSLVRSSAQYF	TGTGCCAGCAGCTTAGTCAGGAGTTCGGCCCAGTACTTC
TRBV2	TRBJ2-7	-	TRBD1	CASVPGQGMHEQYF	TGTGCCAGCGTCCCGGGACAGGGGATGCACGAGCAGTACTTC
TRBV4-1	TRBJ2-1	-	TRBD2	CASSQDRLAGTNEQFF	TGCGCCAGCAGCCAAGATCGACTAGCGGGGACGAATGAGCAGTTCTTC
TRBV6-6	TRBJ1-2	-	-	CASTLSGTANYGYTF	TGTGCCAGCACCCTAAGCGGGACCGCTAACTATGGCTACACCTTC
TRBV5-8	TRBJ2-7	-	-	CASSLIPMAGSYEQYF	TGTGCCAGCAGCTTGATCCCGATGGCAGGGTCCTACGAGCAGTACTTC
TRBV4-1	TRBJ2-3	once	TRBD2	CASSHLRGLREVRATDTQYF	TGCGCCAGCAGCCATCTGAGGGGTCTCCGGGAGGTGAGGGCCACAGATACGCAGTATTTT
TRBV10-3	TRBJ1-5	-	TRBD1	CAIRGQGRNQPQHF	TGTGCCATCAGAGGACAGGGGAGAAATCAGCCCCAGCATTTT
TRBV24-1	TRBJ2-5	-	-	CATSDLGAAEETQYF	TGTGCCACCAGTGATTTAGGAGCAGCGGAAGAGACCCAGTACTTC
TRBV13	TRBJ2-7	-	-	CASSSSKDSYEQYF	TGTGCCAGCAGCTCCTCAAAGGATTCCTACGAGCAGTACTTC
TRBV28	TRBJ2-7	-	TRBD1	CASSTSPRDRGEYEQYF	TGTGCCAGCAGTACCAGCCCTCGGGACAGGGGAGAGTACGAGCAGTACTTC
TRBV3-1/TRBV3-2	TRBJ2-3	-	-	CASSNMGGTDTQYF	TGTGCCAGCAGCAACATGGGGGGCACAGATACGCAGTATTTT
TRBV2	TRBJ2-2	-	TRBD1	CASRELTTGIANTGELFF	TGTGCCAGCAGAGAGTTAACGACAGGGATAGCGAACACCGGGGAGCTGTTTTTT
TRBV6-5	TRBJ1-1	-	TRBD1	CASSGTGATTEAFF	TGTGCCAGCAGCGGTACAGGGGCAACCACTGAAGCTTTCTTT
TRBV9	TRBJ2-7	-	TRBD2	CASSVGTSGGVYEQYF	TGTGCCAGCAGCGTCGGGACTAGCGGGGGTGTGTACGAGCAGTACTTC
TRBV5-8	TRBJ1-1	-	TRBD1	CASSLRLGQGIFTEAFF	TGTGCCAGCAGCTTGCGCCTGGGACAGGGAATTTTCACTGAAGCTTTCTTT
TRBV18	TRBJ1-2	-	-	CASSQGGSGYTF	TGTGCCAGCTCACAGGGCGGGAGTGGCTACACCTTC
TRBV19	TRBJ1-5	-	-	CASSKGQYSNQPQHF	TGTGCCAGTAGTAAAGGACAGTATAGCAATCAGCCCCAGCATTTT
TRBV5-4	TRBJ2-1	-	TRBD1	CASSRTGGNEQFF	TGTGCCAGCAGCCGGACAGGGGGCAATGAGCAGTTCTTC
TRBV9	TRBJ2-7	-	TRBD2	CASSGVAGGPSYEQYF	TGTGCCAGCAGCGGTGTAGCGGGGGGGCCCTCCTACGAGCAGTACTTC
TRBV18	TRBJ2-7	-	TRBD2	CASSSGTSGGFSYEQYF	TGTGCCAGCTCGTCTGGGACTAGCGGGGGCTTTTCCTACGAGCAGTACTTC
TRBV10-3	TRBJ2-3	-	-	CAISEAPDGFSTDTQYF	TGTGCCATCAGTGAGGCCCCAGACGGATTTAGCACAGATACGCAGTATTTT
TRBV7-2	TRBJ1-4	few	TRBD1	CASSAGQGHEKLFF	TGTGCCAGCAGCGCGGGACAGGGACATGAAAAACTGTTTTTT
TRBV12-1	TRBJ1-6	-	-	CASSFSRGGGETLHF	TGTGCCAGCAGCTTTTCCCGCGGGGGGGGAGAGACCCTCCACTTT